Each of the 3 T cell receptor beta chains below was sequenced from the same sample in a study of early T cells in non-severe SARS-CoV-2 infection. TCRdb independently ran MiXCR on the 5' RACE reads; one entry per CDR3 protein. The sample has around 84,000 distinct CDR3 sequences, 10% seen once. The source material was whole blood, sampled at baseline. Receptors originate from an adult who was a healthcare worker with PCR-confirmed SARS-CoV-2 infection or an uninfected control (not recorded which).

This clonotype was seen a few times. V gene TRBV25-1 combines with J gene TRBJ2-7; D perhaps matches TRBD2 (5 bases). The germline gives CDR1 MGHDK, CDR2 SYGVNS. The germline V and J ends were trimmed by 7 bases and 0 bases, with 10 bases remaining between them. The CDR3 loop spans 13 amino acids. The CDR3 DNA reads as TGTGCCAGCAATCGAGGGAGCTCCTACGAGCAGTACTTC. Protein product: CASNRGSSYEQYF.

The gene calls are TRBV5-1 and TRBJ2-7; D ambiguous. This CDR3 contains 17 residues. Germline assignment: CDR1 SGHRS and CDR2 YFSETQ. The ends were cut back, 1 base at V and 0 bases at J, with 17 bases in the middle. The CDR3 loop reads CASSLRRLGGPSYEQYF. The CDR3 coding sequence is TGCGCCAGCAGCTTGCGTCGTCTGGGCGGACCCTCCTACGAGCAGTACTTC.

The sample holds a few counts of this clonotype. The rearrangement joins TRBV9 to TRBJ2-7; D gene uncertain. The germline V gene encodes CDR1 SGDLS and CDR2 YYNGEE. This CDR3 comprises 15 residues. V shed 0 bases and J shed 5 bases, with 15 bases lying between them. In DNA form, the CDR3 reads TGTGCCAGCAGCGTAGGAGGCAGAAACTCTGACGAGCAGTACTTC. Its protein is CASSVGGRNSDEQYF.